Listed below are T cell receptor beta chains from one sample, sequenced in a study of blood T cell repertoires in COVID-19. Generated by immunoSEQ multiplex PCR, the TCRdb table keeps only in-frame clones and is missing some. The sample lists approximately 380,000 clones, around 85% seen once, with more than 3% in the top ten. The material sequenced was peripheral blood. The receptors were sampled from a young woman with acute or convalescent COVID-19. Each CDR3 is given with its conserved first and last residue. Each record gives: J gene, D gene, V gene, clone size, CDR3 protein, CDR3 DNA. The D gene is left open where the match is weak. Clone size appears in some rows only: once, few, many, or a class for an expanded clone.

j_call: TRBJ1-2; d_call: NA; v_call: TRBV19; clone_size: NA; cdr3_aa: CASSMGGDGYTF; cdr3_nt: TGTGCCAGTAGTATGGGAGGGGATGGCTACACCTTC
j_call: TRBJ2-1; d_call: NA; v_call: TRBV24-1; clone_size: NA; cdr3_aa: CATMREGYNEQFF; cdr3_nt: TGTGCCACCATGAGGGAAGGCTACAATGAGCAGTTCTTC
j_call: TRBJ2-3; d_call: NA; v_call: TRBV5-6; clone_size: NA; cdr3_aa: CASSGNSGTDTQYF; cdr3_nt: TGTGCCAGCAGCGGGAATTCGGGGACAGATACGCAGTATTTT
j_call: TRBJ1-2; d_call: NA; v_call: TRBV4-1; clone_size: NA; cdr3_aa: CASSQDRGTNYGYTF; cdr3_nt: TGCGCCAGCAGCCAAGACAGGGGTACTAACTATGGCTACACCTTC
j_call: TRBJ2-2; d_call: TRBD1; v_call: TRBV7-6; clone_size: NA; cdr3_aa: CASREDREFIGELFF; cdr3_nt: TGTGCCAGCAGGGAGGACAGGGAATTTATCGGGGAGCTGTTTTTT
j_call: TRBJ1-1; d_call: NA; v_call: TRBV5-8; clone_size: once; cdr3_aa: CASSARWTEAFF; cdr3_nt: TGTGCCAGCAGCGCCCGGTGGACTGAAGCTTTCTTT
j_call: TRBJ2-1; d_call: NA; v_call: TRBV7-8; clone_size: NA; cdr3_aa: CASSKPGLSYNEQFF; cdr3_nt: TGTGCCAGCAGCAAACCGGGACTCTCCTACAATGAGCAGTTCTTC
j_call: TRBJ2-1; d_call: TRBD1; v_call: TRBV7-6; clone_size: NA; cdr3_aa: CASSLETPRGYNEQFF; cdr3_nt: TGTGCCAGCAGCTTAGAAACCCCCAGGGGGTACAATGAGCAGTTCTTC
j_call: TRBJ1-1; d_call: NA; v_call: TRBV19; clone_size: NA; cdr3_aa: CASSLGAGAYEAFF; cdr3_nt: TGTGCCAGTAGTTTGGGAGCGGGCGCTTATGAAGCTTTCTTT
j_call: TRBJ1-2; d_call: TRBD1; v_call: TRBV5-1; clone_size: NA; cdr3_aa: CASSLDGQGNYGYTF; cdr3_nt: TGCGCCAGCAGCTTGGATGGACAGGGTAACTATGGCTACACCTTC
j_call: TRBJ2-7; d_call: NA; v_call: TRBV28; clone_size: NA; cdr3_aa: CASSPQTYEQYF; cdr3_nt: TGTGCCAGCAGTCCGCAGACCTACGAGCAGTACTTC
j_call: TRBJ1-2; d_call: NA; v_call: TRBV3-1/TRBV3-2; clone_size: NA; cdr3_aa: CASSQGISPVGYTF; cdr3_nt: TGTGCCAGCAGCCAAGGAATTTCCCCGGTTGGCTACACCTTC
j_call: TRBJ1-1; d_call: TRBD1; v_call: TRBV27; clone_size: NA; cdr3_aa: CASSLAPGTGMNTEAFF; cdr3_nt: TGTGCCAGCAGTTTAGCCCCGGGGACAGGCATGAACACTGAAGCTTTCTTT
j_call: TRBJ2-5; d_call: TRBD1; v_call: TRBV19; clone_size: NA; cdr3_aa: CASKRDRGETQYF; cdr3_nt: TGTGCCAGTAAGCGTGACAGGGGGGAGACCCAGTACTTC
j_call: TRBJ2-7; d_call: TRBD1; v_call: TRBV28; clone_size: NA; cdr3_aa: CASSLTVQGLNEQYF; cdr3_nt: TGTGCCAGCAGTTTAACAGTACAGGGGCTGAACGAGCAGTACTTC
j_call: TRBJ2-5; d_call: TRBD2; v_call: TRBV24-1; clone_size: NA; cdr3_aa: CATSDSGGEQETQYF; cdr3_nt: TGTGCCACCAGTGATTCGGGGGGGGAGCAAGAGACCCAGTACTTC
j_call: TRBJ1-2; d_call: NA; v_call: TRBV15; clone_size: NA; cdr3_aa: CATSNAGGGGYTF; cdr3_nt: TGTGCCACCAGCAATGCGGGGGGCGGGGGCTACACCTTC
j_call: TRBJ1-2; d_call: NA; v_call: TRBV5-1; clone_size: once; cdr3_aa: CASRLEVEWDGYTF; cdr3_nt: TGCGCCAGCAGGCTCGAGGTTGAGTGGGATGGCTACACCTTC
j_call: TRBJ2-1; d_call: NA; v_call: TRBV6-5; clone_size: NA; cdr3_aa: CASSYSLQGGEQFF; cdr3_nt: TGTGCCAGCAGTTACTCGCTGCAGGGTGGGGAGCAGTTCTTC
j_call: TRBJ2-7; d_call: NA; v_call: TRBV21-1; clone_size: NA; cdr3_aa: CASSIGTSASISYEQYF; cdr3_nt: TGTGCCAGCAGCATAGGGACTAGCGCGTCTATATCCTACGAGCAGTACTTC
j_call: TRBJ2-7; d_call: NA; v_call: TRBV7-9; clone_size: NA; cdr3_aa: CASSREQGWVEQYF; cdr3_nt: TGTGCCAGCAGCCGAGAACAGGGTTGGGTCGAGCAGTACTTC
j_call: TRBJ2-7; d_call: TRBD1; v_call: TRBV24-1; clone_size: NA; cdr3_aa: CATSDSGQGYEQYF; cdr3_nt: TGTGCCACCAGTGACTCCGGACAGGGCTACGAGCAGTACTTC
j_call: TRBJ2-1; d_call: TRBD2; v_call: TRBV6-6; clone_size: NA; cdr3_aa: CASSPGLAGRVGHEQFF; cdr3_nt: TGTGCCAGCAGTCCTGGACTAGCGGGAAGAGTGGGCCATGAGCAGTTCTTC
j_call: TRBJ1-2; d_call: TRBD1; v_call: TRBV5-1; clone_size: NA; cdr3_aa: CASSLEGQGNGYTF; cdr3_nt: TGCGCCAGCAGCTTGGAGGGACAGGGGAATGGCTACACCTTC
j_call: TRBJ1-5; d_call: NA; v_call: TRBV3-1/TRBV3-2; clone_size: NA; cdr3_aa: CASSDLAREGQPQHF; cdr3_nt: TGTGCCAGCAGCGACCTCGCCAGGGAAGGTCAGCCCCAGCATTTT
j_call: TRBJ2-7; d_call: NA; v_call: TRBV5-1; clone_size: NA; cdr3_aa: CASSLVVGSKNEQYF; cdr3_nt: TGCGCCAGCAGCTTGGTCGTAGGGAGCAAAAACGAGCAGTACTTC
j_call: TRBJ1-1; d_call: NA; v_call: TRBV29-1; clone_size: NA; cdr3_aa: CSEQGHPNTEAFF; cdr3_nt: TGCAGCGAGCAAGGACACCCGAACACTGAAGCTTTCTTT
j_call: TRBJ1-1; d_call: TRBD1; v_call: TRBV5-1; clone_size: NA; cdr3_aa: CASSSSRGYSTEAFF; cdr3_nt: TGCGCCAGCAGCTCCTCCAGGGGGTATAGCACTGAAGCTTTCTTT
j_call: TRBJ1-2; d_call: TRBD1; v_call: TRBV25-1; clone_size: NA; cdr3_aa: CASTGISGTGGYGYTF; cdr3_nt: TGTGCCAGCACCGGAATCTCCGGGACAGGGGGGTATGGCTACACCTTC
j_call: TRBJ1-4; d_call: NA; v_call: TRBV11-2; clone_size: once; cdr3_aa: CASSLGDSSNEKLFF; cdr3_nt: TGTGCCAGCAGCTTAGGCGACAGTAGTAATGAAAAACTGTTTTTT
j_call: TRBJ2-4; d_call: TRBD2; v_call: TRBV28; clone_size: NA; cdr3_aa: CASSGAGGPKRYF; cdr3_nt: TGTGCCAGCAGTGGAGCGGGAGGACCTAAAAGGTACTTC
j_call: TRBJ2-3; d_call: NA; v_call: TRBV6-6; clone_size: once; cdr3_aa: CASSYSTPGSTDTQYF; cdr3_nt: TGTGCCAGCAGTTACTCGACCCCGGGGAGCACAGATACGCAGTATTTT
j_call: TRBJ2-1; d_call: NA; v_call: TRBV7-9; clone_size: NA; cdr3_aa: CASSLETEYEQFF; cdr3_nt: TGTGCCAGCAGCTTGGAGACAGAGTATGAGCAGTTCTTC
j_call: TRBJ1-2; d_call: NA; v_call: TRBV5-6; clone_size: NA; cdr3_aa: CASSRGSTSGGYTF; cdr3_nt: TGTGCCAGCAGCCGGGGCTCTACAAGCGGGGGCTACACCTTC
j_call: TRBJ1-6; d_call: TRBD1; v_call: TRBV5-4; clone_size: NA; cdr3_aa: CASSRDRGNSPLHF; cdr3_nt: TGTGCCAGCAGTCGGGACAGGGGCAATTCACCCCTCCACTTT
j_call: TRBJ2-2; d_call: NA; v_call: TRBV28; clone_size: once; cdr3_aa: CASLEGDSTGELFF; cdr3_nt: TGTGCCAGCTTAGAGGGAGACTCCACTGGGGAGCTGTTTTTT
j_call: TRBJ2-2; d_call: TRBD2; v_call: TRBV9; clone_size: NA; cdr3_aa: CASSSGLAGGRGGELFF; cdr3_nt: TGTGCCAGCAGCTCCGGACTAGCGGGGGGCCGGGGCGGGGAGCTGTTTTTT
j_call: TRBJ2-7; d_call: TRBD1; v_call: TRBV19; clone_size: NA; cdr3_aa: CASSMGHRGLGVDEQYF; cdr3_nt: TGTGCCAGTAGTATGGGACACAGGGGGCTAGGCGTTGACGAGCAGTACTTC
j_call: TRBJ1-3; d_call: NA; v_call: TRBV9; clone_size: NA; cdr3_aa: CASSDSPSQIDSAGNTIYF; cdr3_nt: TGTGCCAGCAGCGATAGCCCCAGCCAGATCGACAGCGCTGGAAACACCATATATTTT
j_call: TRBJ2-3; d_call: NA; v_call: TRBV5-6; clone_size: NA; cdr3_aa: CASSLDIIAATDTQYF; cdr3_nt: TGTGCCAGCAGCTTGGATATTATAGCGGCCACAGATACGCAGTATTTT
j_call: TRBJ2-5; d_call: TRBD2; v_call: TRBV7-3; clone_size: NA; cdr3_aa: CASSPSGGLETQYF; cdr3_nt: TGTGCCAGCAGCCCCAGCGGGGGGCTGGAGACCCAGTACTTC
j_call: TRBJ2-1; d_call: NA; v_call: TRBV5-6; clone_size: NA; cdr3_aa: CASVRYGVSSYNEQFF; cdr3_nt: TGTGCCAGCGTCCGCTACGGGGTGAGCTCCTACAATGAGCAGTTCTTC